This T cell receptor beta chain emerged from a study of blood T cell repertoires in COVID-19. About this clone: Different DNA sequences within this sample yield the same CDR3.

The CDR3 is made up of 15 amino acids. Germline V gene data show CDR1 as SGHAT and CDR2 as FQNNGV. Trimming removed 1 base from V and 2 bases from J, with 8 bases in between. Repertoires were generated with immunoSEQ multiplex PCR, while TCRdb's copy carries only in-frame clones and drops some. There are 210,000 or so clones in the sample; approximately 89% occur only once, and roughly 5% lies in the top ten. The receptor's source is a woman between 35 and 50 years old with acute or convalescent COVID-19. Sequenced sample: peripheral blood. This rearrangement joins TRBV11-2 to TRBJ2-2; the D gene is possibly TRBD1 (5 bases). For the CDR3, the DNA is TGTGCCAGCAGCTTAGGGCAGGGCAACACCGGGGAGCTGTTTTTT. It is translated as CASSLGQGNTGELFF.